The 30 T cell receptor beta chains listed next were all sequenced from one sample in a study of cytomegalovirus exposure and HLA in healthy donors. The PCR was carried out with 60 Vbeta primers and 13 Jbeta primers. TCRdb's copy holds only in-frame clones and misses some; the assay was immunoSEQ multiplex PCR. The table includes hundreds of thousands of clones, approximately 88% detected once. The sequencing input was PBMCs. These receptors were taken from a boy aged 2 to 10 in good health and CMV-seronegative.

The chain links TRBV9 to TRBJ2-7; D might be TRBD2 (5 bases). CDR3 size: 13 residues. Trimming stripped 4 bases from V and 3 bases from J, with 11 bases between. Germline V gene sequence: CDR1 SGDLS, CDR2 YYNGEE. CDR3 bases: TGTGCCAGCAGCCAAGGAGGCCACTACGAGCAGTACTTC. Protein product: CASSQGGHYEQYF.

The chain joins TRBV7-3 to TRBJ2-3; 8 bases match TRBD2. Germline V gene lookup returns CDR1 SGHTA and CDR2 FQGTGA. The junction had 0 bases not matched to a gene; V was cut back by 3 bases and J by 1 base. The CDR3 contains 14 residues. The CDR3 DNA follows: TGTGCCAGCAGCTTTAGCGGGGGCACAGATACGCAGTATTTT. Amino acids: CASSFSGGTDTQYF.

The genes are TRBV18 and TRBJ2-5, with D maybe TRBD2 (5 bases). V lost 5 bases to trimming and J lost 4 bases, with 11 bases between them. The CDR3 is 13 amino acids. Germline V gene data show CDR1 as KGHSH and CDR2 as LQKENI. The DNA of the CDR3 is TGTGCCAGCTCAGTCCGAGGGCGAGAGACCCAGTACTTC. It codes for CASSVRGRETQYF.

The V and J genes are TRBV6-5 and TRBJ1-6; 7 bases line up with TRBD1. The trim removed 0 bases at V and 6 bases at J, leaving 5 bases unmatched. Germline V gene sequence: CDR1 MNHEY, CDR2 SVGAGI. This CDR3 spans 16 amino acids. CDR3 DNA sequence: TGTGCCAGCAGTTACTCAGGAGGGGGCCGTAATTCACCCCTCCACTTT. Translation: CASSYSGGGRNSPLHF.

This chain links TRBV9 with TRBJ2-3; 12 bases match TRBD2. The germline CDR1 and CDR2 sequences are SGDLS and YYNGEE. The CDR3 totals 19 residues. J was trimmed by 1 base and V by 0 bases; bases with no gene match: 9. DNA for the CDR3: TGTGCCAGCAGCGTAGGGTCCCTAGCGGGGGGGCCTGGCACAGATACGCAGTATTTT. As protein: CASSVGSLAGGPGTDTQYF.

The V and J genes are TRBV30 and TRBJ2-2; no firm D call. Per germline, CDR1 GTSNPN and CDR2 SVGIG (reference sequence). V lost 0 bases and J lost 3, with 8 bases in between. The CDR3 totals 14 residues. The CDR3 is CAWSVPRDTGELFF. As DNA, the CDR3 is TGTGCCTGGAGTGTACCTCGGGACACCGGGGAGCTGTTTTTT.

CDR3 sequence: CASSLSGGTNTGELFF. Here the CDR3 DNA reads TGTGCCAGCAGTCTTTCGGGGGGGACGAACACCGGGGAGCTGTTTTTT. The chain couples TRBV2 to TRBJ2-2, with 8 bases identical to TRBD2. The germline V gene encodes CDR1 SNHLY and CDR2 FYNNEI. V was clipped by 5 bases and J by 0 bases; unmatched bases: 5. CDR3 length: 16 residues. Looking up the rest from reference TRBV2 and TRBJ2-2 gives the full variable domain: EPEVTQTPSHQVTQMGQEVILRCVPISNHLYFYWYRQILGQKVEFLVSFYNNEISEKSEIFDDQFSVERPDGSNFTLKIRSTKLEDSAMYFCASSLSGGTNTGELFFGEGSRLTVL.

The chain combines TRBV11-2 with TRBJ2-2; 8 bases are a match to TRBD2. Germline values: CDR1 SGHAT, CDR2 FQNNGV. The V segment lost 11 bases and the J segment 0 bases; nucleotides outside the gene matches: 8. There are 15 residues in the CDR3. The CDR3 DNA reads TGTGCCTCCGGGCGCGGGGGGCCGAACACCGGGGAGCTGTTTTTT. Protein sequence: CASGRGGPNTGELFF.

This clone was recorded a few times. The V and J genes are TRBV6-5 and TRBJ2-7; 9 nucleotides line up with TRBD2. The CDR3 length is 16 residues. Germline CDR1 MNHEY, CDR2 SVGAGI. Germline trimming cut 2 bases from V and 5 bases from J; bases unmatched to any gene: 10. CDR3 loop: CASSYLGREGQHEQYF. The CDR3 nucleotides are TGTGCCAGCAGTTACCTCGGGCGGGAGGGCCAGCACGAGCAGTACTTC.

In this sample, this clone turned up once. V is TRBV29-1 and J is TRBJ2-3, with 8 bases matching TRBD2. Germline CDR1 reads SQVTM; CDR2 reads ANQGSEA. With 2 bases clipped from V and 2 bases from J, the junction kept 6 bases outside the gene matches. The CDR3 has 15 amino acids. CDR3 protein: CSVEKMRGDTDTQYF. In nucleotides, the CDR3 is TGCAGCGTTGAAAAGATGCGGGGGGACACAGATACGCAGTATTTT.

This sequence joins TRBV5-1 and TRBJ2-7; 11 positions agree with TRBD2. Germline assignment: CDR1 SGHRS and CDR2 YFSETQ. V gave up 4 bases and J gave up 5 bases; unmatched junction bases: 8. CDR3 size: 15 residues. This chain's CDR3 is CASSPATSGIHEQYF. The CDR3 DNA sequence: TGCGCCAGCAGCCCTGCGACTAGCGGGATCCACGAGCAGTACTTC.

This rearrangement joins TRBV19 to TRBJ2-3; 8 bases match TRBD2. Germline loops: CDR1 LNHDA, CDR2 SQIVND (reference sequence). V lost 6 bases and J lost 4; bases outside the gene matches: 6. The CDR3 is made up of 14 amino acids. Here the CDR3 reads CASRSGGGADTQYF. Here the CDR3 DNA reads TGTGCCAGTAGATCGGGGGGGGGAGCAGATACGCAGTATTTT.

This clone was seen a few times. The J gene is TRBJ1-1, the V gene TRBV30; D is perhaps TRBD1 (5 bases). Germline lookup yields CDR1 GTSNPN and CDR2 SVGIG (reference sequence). This CDR3 has 14 residues. With 3 bases removed from V and 4 bases from J, the gap between germline ends came to 15 bases. In nucleotides, the CDR3 is TGTGCCTGGAGCGTTGGAGGGGTGATCACTGAAGCTTTCTTT. It specifies CAWSVGGVITEAFF.

On this clone: The conserved closing phenylalanine or tryptophan is absent in this CDR3, likely reflecting a read error. This chain links TRBV7-2 with TRBJ2-2; 9 positions agree with TRBD2. V shed 0 bases, J shed 7 bases, and the junction held 12 bases outside the gene matches. Germline V gene lookup returns CDR1 SGHTA and CDR2 FQGNSA. The CDR3 length is 18 residues. The CDR3: CASSLALPRGGADGELFL. The CDR3 nucleotides read TGTGCCAGCAGCTTAGCGCTACCGCGCGGGGGGGCTGACGGGGAGCTGTTTCTT.

This clone has more than one count but fewer than ten. The chain combines TRBV6-5 with TRBJ1-2; 9 bases match TRBD1. V shed 0 bases and J 5 bases; nucleotides not matched to a gene: 7. Germline CDR1 and CDR2: MNHEY and SVGAGI. The CDR3 covers 16 residues. CDR3 in DNA: TGTGCCAGCAGTTACTCGGGGGGGACAGGGAGATATGGCTACACCTTC. Protein product: CASSYSGGTGRYGYTF.

V and J are TRBV11-2 and TRBJ1-3; TRBD1 aligns across 8 bases. CDR1 is SGHAT, CDR2 FQNNGV, per germline. The CDR3 totals 18 residues. Germline trimming cut 5 bases from V and 1 base from J; bases unmatched to any gene: 13. Written as DNA, the CDR3 is TGTGCCAGCAGCGCCAGGGGGCCCGGGACGGCGTCTGGAAACACCATATATTTT. Its translation: CASSARGPGTASGNTIYF.

The count of this clone is one. The rearrangement joins TRBV7-9 to TRBJ2-7; TRBD1 aligns across 8 bases. V shed 5 bases and J 2 bases; nucleotides not matched to a gene: 8. In germline, CDR1 is SEHNR, CDR2 FQNEAQ (reference sequence). This CDR3 spans 15 amino acids. Here the CDR3 DNA reads TGTGCCAGCAGCCGAGAGGACAGGGCCGCCTACGAGCAGTACTTC. Translating it yields CASSREDRAAYEQYF.

The chain joins TRBV11-2 to TRBJ2-1; no reliable D call. Germline-derived CDR1 and CDR2 are SGHAT and FQNNGV. The V end lost 0 bases, the J end lost 9 bases, and 12 bases lay between the germline ends. This CDR3 region has 14 residues. The CDR3 here is CASSLELGFLEQFF. The CDR3 DNA sequence: TGTGCCAGCAGCTTAGAGCTAGGTTTCCTTGAGCAGTTCTTC.

The rearrangement joins TRBV29-1 to TRBJ1-4; 12 bases align to TRBD1. There are 14 residues in the CDR3. From germline, CDR1 is SQVTM and CDR2 ANQGSEA. Germline trimming cut 3 bases from V and 7 bases from J; bases unmatched to any gene: 3. As DNA, the CDR3 is TGCAGCGTTGAGGGGACAGGGGGCGGTGAAAAACTGTTTTTT. As protein: CSVEGTGGGEKLFF. Supplemented by reference TRBV29-1 and TRBJ1-4, the full variable domain reads SAVISQKPSRDICQRGTSLTIQCQVDSQVTMMFWYRQQPGQSLTLIATANQGSEATYESGFVIDKFPISRPNLTFSTLTVSNMSPEDSSIYLCSVEGTGGGEKLFFGSGTQLSVL.

The chain couples TRBV18 to TRBJ1-2; 8 bases align to TRBD1. J gave up 2 bases and V 1 base, and 12 bases lay outside the gene matches. This CDR3 is 18 amino acids long. Germline V gives CDR1 KGHSH, CDR2 LQKENI. CDR3 in DNA: TGTGCCAGCTCACCACTCGCTGAGACACAGGGGGGGAACTATGGCTACACCTTC. Amino acid sequence: CASSPLAETQGGNYGYTF.

The chain has TRBV7-9 and TRBJ1-1, with 8 bases identical to TRBD1. The CDR3 has 13 residues. V trimming: 5 bases; J trimming: 5 bases; junction bases outside the gene matches: 4. Germline V gene sequence: CDR1 SEHNR, CDR2 FQNEAQ (reference sequence). CDR3 loop: CASSPGGFTEAFF. In DNA form, the CDR3 reads TGTGCCAGCAGCCCAGGGGGCTTTACTGAAGCTTTCTTT. Based on the CDR3 plus reference TRBV7-9 and TRBJ1-1, the full variable domain is DTGVSQNPRHKITKRGQNVTFRCDPISEHNRLYWYRQTLGQGPEFLTYFQNEAQLEKSRLLSDRFSAERPKGSFSTLEIQRTEQGDSAMYLCASSPGGFTEAFFGQGTRLTVV.

The CDR3 protein is CASRKFGAGNEQYF. The CDR3, as DNA: TGTGCCAGCAGGAAATTCGGAGCGGGAAACGAGCAGTACTTC. V gene TRBV7-2 combines with J gene TRBJ2-7; 7 bases align to TRBD2. There are 14 residues in the CDR3. Trimming took 6 bases from V and 5 from J; bases not matched to a gene: 10. Germline V lookup: CDR1 SGHTA, CDR2 FQGNSA.

The CDR3 sequence: CAWRGGQRNTEAFF. As DNA, the CDR3 is TGTGCCTGGAGGGGGGGACAGAGGAACACTGAAGCTTTCTTT. V usage is TRBV30 and J usage is TRBJ1-1, with 7 bases aligning to TRBD1. Germline CDR1 is GTSNPN and CDR2 is SVGIG (reference sequence). This CDR3 is built from 14 residues. V was pared by 3 bases and J by 1 base, with 5 bases of the junction left unmatched. Variable domain in full (rest from reference TRBV30 and TRBJ1-1): SQTIHQWPATLVQPVGSPLSLECTVEGTSNPNLYWYRQAAGRGLQLLFYSVGIGQISSEVPQNLSASRPQDRQFILSSKKLLLSDSGFYLCAWRGGQRNTEAFFGQGTRLTVV.

The chain has TRBV27 and TRBJ1-6; TRBD1 matches at 7 bases. V shed 3 bases and J 9 bases; nucleotides not matched to a gene: 5. From germline, CDR1 is MNHEY and CDR2 SMNVEV (reference sequence). The CDR3 runs 14 residues. The CDR3 here is CASSLWQGGSPLHF. The CDR3 nucleotides are TGTGCCAGCAGTTTGTGGCAGGGGGGTTCACCCCTCCACTTT.

This chain links TRBV19 with TRBJ2-1, with 9 bases identical to TRBD2. There are 16 residues in the CDR3. Germline V gene lookup returns CDR1 LNHDA and CDR2 SQIVND (reference sequence). Trimming at V came to 7 bases and at J to 8 bases, leaving 15 bases not matched to a gene. CDR3 in amino acids: CASTSLSGTSPHEQFF. The CDR3 DNA is TGTGCCAGTACCAGTCTCTCCGGGACTAGCCCCCATGAGCAGTTCTTC.

This clone came up once. This chain links TRBV5-8 with TRBJ1-5; 7 nucleotides agree with TRBD1. The J segment lost 5 bases and the V segment lost 0 bases, leaving 5 bases of the junction unmatched. The CDR3 sequence is 15 residues long. The germline CDR1 and CDR2 sequences are SGHTS and YDEGEE. Here the CDR3 reads CASSLVRGQDQPQHF. In nucleotides, the CDR3 is TGTGCCAGCAGCTTGGTGAGGGGGCAGGATCAGCCCCAGCATTTT.

This clone was detected a few times. This sequence joins TRBV10-3 and TRBJ2-1; TRBD2 might be the D (6 bases). CDR3 size: 14 residues. CDR1 is ENHRY and CDR2 is SYGVKD in the germline V gene. Trimming removed 4 bases from V and 8 bases from J, with 15 bases in between. The CDR3 DNA sequence: TGTGCCATCAGTGGCGGGACTCCTCTCGATGAGCAGTTCTTC. Protein sequence: CAISGGTPLDEQFF.

The genes are TRBV4-1 and TRBJ2-1; 12 bases line up with TRBD2. With V trimmed by 1 base and J by 7 bases, 8 bases remained unmatched. CDR3 length equals 17 residues. Germline values: CDR1 MGHRA, CDR2 YSYEKL. In DNA form, the CDR3 reads TGCGCCAGCAGCCAAGCCCCGACTAGCGGGAGTAAGAATGAGCAGTTCTTC. Amino acid sequence: CASSQAPTSGSKNEQFF.

This clone has only one observation. This chain connects TRBV5-6 to TRBJ1-2; 11 bases map to TRBD1. V shed 10 bases and J 1 base; nucleotides not matched to a gene: 9. This CDR3 is 15 amino acids long. Germline V lookup: CDR1 SGHDT, CDR2 YYEEEE. As DNA, the CDR3 is TGTGCCGCCAACGGGACAGGGGGGATTAACTATGGCTACACCTTC. It specifies CAANGTGGINYGYTF.

This clone has a single count. The chain recombines TRBV19 with TRBJ2-3; TRBD2 is a possible D gene (5 bases). The CDR3 sequence is 12 residues long. Germline V gene lookup returns CDR1 LNHDA and CDR2 SQIVND (reference sequence). Trimming pared 5 bases from V and 6 bases from J, leaving 9 bases between. CDR3 nucleotides: TGTGCCAGTAGTCCCCCGGGGGATACGCAGTATTTT. Protein product: CASSPPGDTQYF.